This T cell receptor beta chain was identified in a study of cytomegalovirus exposure and HLA in healthy donors. Study in general: One earlier analysis, a look at approximately 190 million T cells, found 117 million unique TCR beta sequences. Whole-study findings and limits: Differences between HLA loci emerged in a later analysis of TCR association rates, with DRB1 most and HLA-C fewest.

About this clone: Its antigen is undetermined.

The donors were healthy bone marrow donors. The primer mix had 60 Vbeta and 13 Jbeta primers. Some clones are missing from TCRdb's copy, which holds only in-frame ones; the method was immunoSEQ multiplex PCR. The sample lists 190,000 or so clones, 75% to 85% occurring once. The CDR3 consists of 15 residues. Germline V gene sequence: CDR1 SEHNR, CDR2 FQNEAQ (reference sequence). V was pared by 4 bases and J by 4 bases, with 1 base of the junction left unmatched. The TCR was taken from a boy younger than 18 in good health and CMV-seronegative. This chain connects TRBV7-9 to TRBJ2-1, with TRBD2 identical over 13 bases. Sequencing used PBMCs. The CDR3 DNA reads TGTGCCAGCAGCTCGGGACTAGCGGGATACAATGAGCAGTTCTTC. It codes for CASSSGLAGYNEQFF.